The present TCR beta chain was sequenced within a study of OX40 agonist ivuxolimab in advanced cancers. About the research overall: Dose-escalation patients had hepatocellular carcinoma, melanoma, renal cell or head and neck cancer. A male proportion of approximately 83% was recorded, with mean age around 55 years and range about 23 to 90. Study-wide results and limits: Expanded clones tended on average to be more numerous among CD8+ T cells than CD4+.

Some clones are missing from TCRdb's copy, which holds only in-frame ones; the method was immunoSEQ multiplex PCR. Here the sample spans roughly 40,000 clones, roughly 87% being singletons. Concerning this clone itself: Its antigen is not known.

The CDR3 is 15 residues long. The V gene lost 5 bases and the J gene lost 2 bases, with 16 bases spanning the gap. Germline lookup yields CDR1 SGHTA and CDR2 FQGNSA. Sequencing was performed on CD4+ or CD8+ T cells sorted from blood, taken in a trial of the OX40 agonist ivuxolimab. This chain joins TRBV7-2 and TRBJ2-7, with TRBD2 as a possible D gene (6 bases). This TCR was recovered from an adult with an advanced solid tumor such as melanoma, head and neck, liver or kidney cancer. CDR3 in amino acids: CASSPNIGGPYEQYF. Here the CDR3 DNA reads TGTGCCAGCAGCCCAAATATCGGGGGTCCCTACGAGCAGTACTTC.